This T cell receptor beta chain was observed in a study of persistence of HIV-infected CD4 T cells (dated by TCRdb to the early 2020s). Study-level background: Suppressive ART had been received by participants for a median of about eight years. Peripheral blood samples of up to about 200 mL were collected at multiple time points, except for a couple of participants, who underwent leukapheresis at a single time point. Anti-CD3/anti-CD28 stimulation activated a higher proportion of cells, with a lower memory fraction, than antigen stimulation. CMV- and HIV-1 Gag-responding CD4+ T cells were isolated from ART-treated individuals so that antigen-driven clonal expansion of HIV-1-infected cells could be examined. The clonality of all cells in each sorted population was assessed by TCRbeta sequencing, whereas the clonality of infected cells was assessed by proviral sequencing. For the TCR cluster analysis across participants, roughly 8 participants were included for CMV and more than five participants for Gag.

Study-wide conclusions, independent of this receptor: Significantly lower TCRbeta richness was observed in CMV- and Gag-responding cells than in anti-CD3/anti-CD28-responding cells, and higher oligoclonality was observed in CMV-responding cells than in CD3/CD28-stimulated and Gag-responding cells. TCR oligoclonality correlated with proviral oligoclonality within the same sorted populations. Only a small number of individuals took part in the study, and the range of antigens tested was limited. Bulk TCR analyses could not be limited to the rare CMV-responding cells that actually contained HIV-1 proviruses. Antigen-responding cells were enriched for degenerate expanded CDR3beta sequences, which suggests convergent selection of CD4+ responses to CMV and Gag.

As concerns this clone: What antigen it recognizes has not been identified. No quality values exist for individual bases; no much larger clone is one base distant.

Interpreted using the paper, the treatment or condition label stands for: suppressive antiretroviral therapy. As a nonspecific positive control representing the CD4+ T cell repertoire, cells were stimulated with anti-CD3/anti-CD28 magnetic beads. Responding CD4+ T cells were sorted on the basis of upregulation of both CD40 ligand and CD69. Participants were HIV-1-infected adults who started suppressive ART during chronic infection. Plasma HIV-1 RNA had been undetectable (below 50 copies/mL) in participants for at least 4 years. To be included, a participant needed positive CMV serology and a CD4+ T cell count above 400 cells/uL. Before stimulation, PBMCs were isolated using density centrifugation and then depleted of CD8+ T cells. Stimulation of CD8-depleted PBMCs was carried out for more than 15 hours with anti-CD28/CD49d costimulation, CD40-blocking antibody and enfuvirtide, to prevent new infections. Cell sorting was performed on a Beckman Coulter MoFlo Legacy or XDP sorter, and dead cells were excluded with propidium iodide. For samples with more than one million cells, genomic DNA was extracted with the QIAamp DNA Mini Kit, and for all other samples the Quick-DNA Microprep Kit was used.

Reading from cysteine to phenylalanine, the CDR3 counts 13 amino acids. Just CDR3 DNA is preserved here, 39 bases in frame from base 1. The germline V gene (reference sequence) provides CDR1 SGHNT and CDR2 YYREEE. V lost 4 bases and J lost 0 bases; the stretch between them is 8 bases long. The immunoSEQ hsTCRB assay version 4, run in survey mode, was used to sequence TCRbeta repertoires from genomic DNA. Genomic DNA was diluted to around 10 ng/uL, using up to 1 ug per sample for TCRbeta sequencing. As for the original processing: TCRbeta data analysis was done in ImmunoSeq Analyzer 3.0, and diversity was calculated on productive nucleotide rearrangements. Using the Immunarch R package, the improved Chao index served to estimate lower-bound TCR diversity and the Gini coefficient served to estimate clonality. When different nucleotide rearrangements encoded the same CDR3beta amino acid sequence, each rearrangement was treated as a distinct clonotype. Differential abundance analysis found TCRbeta sequences that were significantly enriched in antigen-responding cells compared with anti-CD3/anti-CD28-activated cells. GLIPH2 clustered TCRs by predicted peptide-MHC specificity, both within individual participants and across merged participant data sets. What TCRdb holds here is the immuneACCESS table cut down to in-frame rearrangements. Part of the clones is not present; checked against another copy, under half of the missing clones reflect an unresolved V gene, and the others are unexplained. D and trimming come from the DNA, and the V and J calls and clone size come from that table. In this sample the table shows around 45,000 clones, more than 85% of which occur a single time. The ten largest account for approximately 2% of the sample.

The clonotype originates from an adult man with HIV who was CMV-seropositive. Here the chain combines TRBV5-4 and TRBJ2-7; the D gene lacks a confident call. This specimen consisted of CD4+ T cells sorted from PBMCs after approximately 20-hour stimulation, obtained from a patient who received antiretroviral therapy. The meaning of the sample's cell subset or site label: CD40L+CD69+ CD4 T cells responding to anti-CD3/anti-CD28 beads, representing the overall repertoire. The nucleotide sequence is given as TGTGCCAGCAGCAGGGCAGACTCCTACGAGCAGTACTTC. It codes for CASSRADSYEQYF. The CDR3 plus the reference TRBV5-4 and TRBJ2-7 genes for the other parts give the full variable domain: ETGVTQSPTHLIKTRGQQVTLRCSSQSGHNTVSWYQQALGQGPQFIFQYYREEENGRGNFPPRFSGLQFPNYSSELNVNALELDDSALYLCASSRADSYEQYFGPGTRLTVT.